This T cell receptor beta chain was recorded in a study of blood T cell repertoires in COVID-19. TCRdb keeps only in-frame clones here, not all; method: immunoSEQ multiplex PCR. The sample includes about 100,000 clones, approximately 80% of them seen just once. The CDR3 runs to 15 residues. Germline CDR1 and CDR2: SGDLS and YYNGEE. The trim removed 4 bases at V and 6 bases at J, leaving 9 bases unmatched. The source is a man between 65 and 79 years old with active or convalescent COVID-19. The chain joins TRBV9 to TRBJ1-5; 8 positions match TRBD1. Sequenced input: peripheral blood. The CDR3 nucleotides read TGTGCCAGCAGCCGAACAGACAGGGGTCTTCAGCCCCAGCATTTT. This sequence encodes CASSRTDRGLQPQHF. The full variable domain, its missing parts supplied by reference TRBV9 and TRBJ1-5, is DSGVTQTPKHLITATGQRVTLRCSPRSGDLSVYWYQQSLDQGLQFLIQYYNGEERAKGNILERFSAQQFPDLHSELNLSSLELGDSALYFCASSRTDRGLQPQHFGDGTRLSIL.